The T cell receptor beta chain under discussion was sequenced for a study of shared clonotypes between healthy human individuals. Study-level results: Donor scarcity curtailed the genetic and exposure-history diversity represented herein.

V lost 3 bases, J lost 6 bases, and 13 bases lay in between. From germline, CDR1 is SGHTS and CDR2 YDEGEE. The CDR3 is 13 amino acids. In the case of this clone: Its target is unknown.

Each subset's genomic DNA was shared equally among a number of immunoSEQ plates. Method: immunoSEQ multiplex PCR; TCRdb's copy keeps in-frame clones and lacks some. The repertoire has about 2.4 million clones, roughly 92% of them found once; the top ten carry around 0.14%. J is TRBJ2-7 and V is TRBV5-8, with D perhaps matching TRBD1 (5 bases). The sequence was collected from a man younger than 35 in good health. The sequenced sample consisted of naive CD4+ T cells sorted from blood. This sample's subset: CD45RA+ positively selected. The CDR3 spells CASSYVGPVEQYF. CDR3 sequence (DNA): TGTGCCAGCAGCTACGTGGGGCCGGTCGAGCAGTACTTC. The whole variable domain, remainder taken from reference TRBV5-8 and TRBJ2-7, is EAGVTQSPTHLIKTRGQQATLRCSPISGHTSVYWYQQALGLGLQFLLWYDEGEERNRGNFPPRFSGRQFPNYSSELNVNALELEDSALYLCASSYVGPVEQYFGPGTRLTVT.